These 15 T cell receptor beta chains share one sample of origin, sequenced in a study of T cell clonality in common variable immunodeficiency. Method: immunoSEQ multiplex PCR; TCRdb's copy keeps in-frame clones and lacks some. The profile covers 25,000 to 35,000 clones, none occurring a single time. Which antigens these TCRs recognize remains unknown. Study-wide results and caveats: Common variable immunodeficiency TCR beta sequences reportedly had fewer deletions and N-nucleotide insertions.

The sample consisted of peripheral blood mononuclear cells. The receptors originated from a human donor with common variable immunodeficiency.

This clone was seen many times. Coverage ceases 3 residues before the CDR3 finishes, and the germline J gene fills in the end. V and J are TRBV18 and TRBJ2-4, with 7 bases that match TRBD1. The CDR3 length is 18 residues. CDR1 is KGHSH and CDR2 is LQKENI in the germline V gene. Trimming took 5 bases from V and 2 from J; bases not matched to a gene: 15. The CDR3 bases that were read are TGTGCCAGCTCAGTCGCCCCTGACAGGGATGGGTCCAAAAACATT. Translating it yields CASSVAPDRDGSKNI. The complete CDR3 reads CASSVAPDRDGSKNIQYF.

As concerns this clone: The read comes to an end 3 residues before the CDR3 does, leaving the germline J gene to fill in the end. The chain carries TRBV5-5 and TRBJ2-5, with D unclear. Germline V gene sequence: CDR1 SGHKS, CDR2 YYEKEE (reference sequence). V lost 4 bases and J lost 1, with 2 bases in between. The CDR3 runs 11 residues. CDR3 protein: CASSRQETQYF. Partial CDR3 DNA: TGTGCCAGCAGCCGCCAAGAGACC. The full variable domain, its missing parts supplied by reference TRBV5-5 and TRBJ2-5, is DAGVTQSPTHLIKTRGQQVTLRCSPISGHKSVSWYQQVLGQGPQFIFQYYEKEERGRGNFPDRFSARQFPNYSSELNVNALLLGDSALYLCASSRQETQYFGPGTRLLVL.

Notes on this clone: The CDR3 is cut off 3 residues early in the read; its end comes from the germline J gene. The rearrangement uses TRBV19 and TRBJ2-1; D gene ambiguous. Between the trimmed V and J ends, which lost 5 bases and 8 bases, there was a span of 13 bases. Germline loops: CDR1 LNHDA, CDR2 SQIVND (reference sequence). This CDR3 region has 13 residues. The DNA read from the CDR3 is TGTGCCAGTAGTGCCTGGGCCGCCCATGAG. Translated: CASSAWAAHE. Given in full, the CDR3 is CASSAWAAHEQFF.

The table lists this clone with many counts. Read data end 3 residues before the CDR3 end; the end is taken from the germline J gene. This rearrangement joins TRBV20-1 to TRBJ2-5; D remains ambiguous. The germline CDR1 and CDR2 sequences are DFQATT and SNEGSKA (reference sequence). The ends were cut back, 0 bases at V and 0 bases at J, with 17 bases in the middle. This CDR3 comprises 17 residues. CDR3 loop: CSAREIVSPVYQETQYF. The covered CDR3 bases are TGCAGTGCTAGAGAGATTGTGTCGCCAGTGTACCAAGAGACC.

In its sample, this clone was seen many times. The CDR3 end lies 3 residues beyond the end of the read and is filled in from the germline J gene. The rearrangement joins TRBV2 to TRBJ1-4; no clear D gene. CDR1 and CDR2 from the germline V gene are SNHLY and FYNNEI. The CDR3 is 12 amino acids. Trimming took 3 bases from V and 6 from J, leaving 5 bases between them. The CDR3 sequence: CASSDTDEKLFF. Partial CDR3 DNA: TGTGCCAGCAGTGACACGGATGAAAAA.

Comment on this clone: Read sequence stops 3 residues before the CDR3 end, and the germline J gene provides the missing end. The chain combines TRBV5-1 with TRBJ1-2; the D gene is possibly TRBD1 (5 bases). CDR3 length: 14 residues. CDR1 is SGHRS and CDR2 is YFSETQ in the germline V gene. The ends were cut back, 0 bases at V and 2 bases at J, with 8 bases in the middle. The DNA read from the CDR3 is TGCGCCAGCAGCTTGGACTCAGGGAACTATGGC. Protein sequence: CASSLDSGNYG. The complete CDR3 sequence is CASSLDSGNYGYTF.

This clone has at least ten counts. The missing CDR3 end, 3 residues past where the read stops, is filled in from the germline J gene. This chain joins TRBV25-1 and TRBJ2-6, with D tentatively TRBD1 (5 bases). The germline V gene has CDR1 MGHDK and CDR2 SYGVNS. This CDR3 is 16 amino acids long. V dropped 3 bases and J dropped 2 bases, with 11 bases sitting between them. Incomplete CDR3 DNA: TGTGCCAGCAGTGATGCAGGGTTTACTGGGGCCAACGTC. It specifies CASSDAGFTGANV. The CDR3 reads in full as CASSDAGFTGANVLTF.

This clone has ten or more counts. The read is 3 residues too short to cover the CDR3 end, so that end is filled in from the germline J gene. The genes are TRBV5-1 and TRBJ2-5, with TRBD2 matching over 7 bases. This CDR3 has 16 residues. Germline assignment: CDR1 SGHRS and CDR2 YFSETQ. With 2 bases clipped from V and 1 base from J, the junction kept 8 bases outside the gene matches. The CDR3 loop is CASSFSGRGIQETQYF. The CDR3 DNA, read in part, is TGCGCCAGCAGCTTCTCCGGGCGGGGGATCCAAGAGACC. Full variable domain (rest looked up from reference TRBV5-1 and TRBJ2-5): KAGVTQTPRYLIKTRGQQVTLSCSPISGHRSVSWYQQTPGQGLQFLFEYFSETQRNKGNFPGRFSGRQFSNSRSEMNVSTLELGDSALYLCASSFSGRGIQETQYFGPGTRLLVL.

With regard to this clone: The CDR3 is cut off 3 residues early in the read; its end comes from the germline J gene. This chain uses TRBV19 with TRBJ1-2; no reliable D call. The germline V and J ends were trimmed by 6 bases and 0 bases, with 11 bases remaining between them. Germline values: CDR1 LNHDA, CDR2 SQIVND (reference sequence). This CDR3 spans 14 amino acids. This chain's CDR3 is CASSRGSANYGYTF. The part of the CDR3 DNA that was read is TGTGCCAGTAGCCGGGGATCAGCTAACTATGGC.

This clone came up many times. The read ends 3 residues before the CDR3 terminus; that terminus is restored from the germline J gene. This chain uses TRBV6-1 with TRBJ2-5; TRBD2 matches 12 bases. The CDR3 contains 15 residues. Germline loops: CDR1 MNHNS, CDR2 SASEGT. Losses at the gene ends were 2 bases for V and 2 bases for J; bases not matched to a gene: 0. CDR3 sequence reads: CASSELAGGQETQYF. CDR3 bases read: TGTGCCAGCAGTGAACTAGCGGGGGGGCAAGAGACC.

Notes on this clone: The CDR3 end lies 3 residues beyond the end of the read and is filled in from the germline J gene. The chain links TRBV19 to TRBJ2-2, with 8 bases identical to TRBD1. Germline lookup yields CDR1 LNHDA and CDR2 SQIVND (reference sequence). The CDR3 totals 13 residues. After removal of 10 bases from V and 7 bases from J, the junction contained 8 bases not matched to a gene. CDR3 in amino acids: CATLQGVNGELFF. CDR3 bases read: TGTGCCACATTACAGGGGGTTAACGGGGAG.

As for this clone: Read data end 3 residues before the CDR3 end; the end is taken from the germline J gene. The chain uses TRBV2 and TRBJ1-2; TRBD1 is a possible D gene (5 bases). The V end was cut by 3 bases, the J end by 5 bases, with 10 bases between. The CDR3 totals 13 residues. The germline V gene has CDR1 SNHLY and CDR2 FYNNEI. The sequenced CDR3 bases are TGTGCCAGCAGTGACAGGGTAGAATATGGC. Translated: CASSDRVEYG. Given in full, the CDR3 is CASSDRVEYGYTF.

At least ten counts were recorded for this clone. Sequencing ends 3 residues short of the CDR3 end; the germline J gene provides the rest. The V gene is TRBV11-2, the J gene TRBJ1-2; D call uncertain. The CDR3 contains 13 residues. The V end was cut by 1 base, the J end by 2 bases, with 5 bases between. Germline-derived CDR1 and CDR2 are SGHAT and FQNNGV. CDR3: CASSLAQNYGYTF. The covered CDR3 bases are TGTGCCAGCAGCTTAGCACAGAACTATGGC.

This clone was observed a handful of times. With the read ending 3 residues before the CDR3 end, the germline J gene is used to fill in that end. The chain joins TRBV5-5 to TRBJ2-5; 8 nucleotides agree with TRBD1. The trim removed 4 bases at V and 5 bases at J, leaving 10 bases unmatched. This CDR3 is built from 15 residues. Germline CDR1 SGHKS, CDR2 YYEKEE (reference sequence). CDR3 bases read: TGTGCCAGCAGCCTAACGGGACAGGACGAGGAGACC. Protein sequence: CASSLTGQDEET. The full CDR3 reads CASSLTGQDEETQYF.

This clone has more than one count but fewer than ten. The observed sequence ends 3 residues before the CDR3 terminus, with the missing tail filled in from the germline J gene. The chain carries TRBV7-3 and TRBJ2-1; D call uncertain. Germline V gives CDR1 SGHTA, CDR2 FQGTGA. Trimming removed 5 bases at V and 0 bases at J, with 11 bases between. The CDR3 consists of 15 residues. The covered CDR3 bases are TGTGCCAGCAGCCCCTTGATGGCCTCCTACAATGAG. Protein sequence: CASSPLMASYNE. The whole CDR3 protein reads CASSPLMASYNEQFF.